What follows are 25 T cell receptor beta chains derived from one specimen sequenced in a study of T cell responses to AZD1222 COVID-19 vaccine. TCRdb's copy holds only in-frame clones and misses some; the assay was immunoSEQ multiplex PCR. The profile shows 55,000 to 65,000 clones, over 75% of them singletons. The material sequenced was peripheral blood, taken on day 0 of AZD1222 vaccination. Every receptor here comes from an adult in good health.

The chain joins TRBV7-6 to TRBJ1-2; 7 bases fit TRBD1. The CDR3 length is 16 residues. The trim removed 5 bases at V and 0 bases at J, leaving 9 bases unmatched. CDR1 is SGHVS, CDR2 FNYEAQ, per germline. The CDR3 DNA reads TGTGCCAGCAGCCCACAAGACAGGGTTTCTAACTATGGCTACACCTTC. Translated: CASSPQDRVSNYGYTF.

The chain couples TRBV7-3 to TRBJ1-1; the D is unclear. This CDR3 region has 14 residues. Germline V gene sequence: CDR1 SGHTA, CDR2 FQGTGA. V was cut by 5 bases and J by 2 bases, with 12 bases left in between. The CDR3 bases are TGTGCCAGCAGCCCGACCAACAGAAACACTGAAGCTTTCTTT. It encodes CASSPTNRNTEAFF.

The rearrangement links TRBV6-1 to TRBJ1-2; weak D call: TRBD1 (5 bases). Trimming cost V 3 bases and J 3 bases, with 14 bases left between them. Germline V gene data show CDR1 as MNHNS and CDR2 as SASEGT. The CDR3 totals 15 residues. The CDR3 sequence: CASSDNLGGDYGYTF. The CDR3, as DNA: TGTGCCAGCAGTGACAACCTCGGGGGGGACTATGGCTACACCTTC.

The chain employs TRBV6-5 and TRBJ1-5; D remains ambiguous. There are 13 residues in the CDR3. Trimming took 7 bases from V and 1 from J, leaving 8 bases between them. Per germline, CDR1 MNHEY and CDR2 SVGAGI. The CDR3 region has the DNA TGTGCCAGCATCGGTCGGAGCAATCAGCCCCAGCATTTT. Protein: CASIGRSNQPQHF.

This clone was seen once. The chain uses TRBV18 and TRBJ1-1; D ambiguous. V dropped 3 bases and J dropped 3 bases, with 14 bases sitting between them. Germline loops: CDR1 KGHSH, CDR2 LQKENI. This CDR3 has 15 amino acids. The CDR3, as DNA: TGTGCCAGCTCACCTGCCGACGGATCGGACACTGAAGCTTTCTTT. It yields the protein CASSPADGSDTEAFF. Drawing the rest from reference TRBV18 and TRBJ1-1, the complete variable domain is NAGVMQNPRHLVRRRGQEARLRCSPMKGHSHVYWYRQLPEEGLKFMVYLQKENIIDESGMPKERFSAEFPKEGPSILRIQQVVRGDSAAYFCASSPADGSDTEAFFGQGTRLTVV.

This clone occurred once. The V gene is TRBV11-3, the J gene TRBJ2-2, with D tentatively TRBD1 or TRBD2 (5 bases each). This CDR3 is 15 amino acids long. V was shortened by 2 bases and J by 6 bases, with 13 bases between the two germline ends. Germline assignment: CDR1 SGHNT and CDR2 YENEEA. As DNA, the CDR3 is TGTGCCAGCAGCTTAAGCGCAGGGACCGCCGGGGAGCTGTTTTTT. Its protein is CASSLSAGTAGELFF. The full variable domain, in which reference TRBV11-3 and TRBJ2-2 provide the parts outside the CDR3, is EAGVVQSPRYKIIEKKQPVAFWCNPISGHNTLYWYLQNLGQGPELLIRYENEEAVDDSQLPKDRFSAERLKGVDSTLKIQPAELGDSAVYLCASSLSAGTAGELFFGEGSRLTVL.

The chain has TRBV9 and TRBJ1-4; 10 bases map to TRBD1. The ends lost 4 bases at V and 3 bases at J; junction bases unmatched: 15. Germline V gene data show CDR1 as SGDLS and CDR2 as YYNGEE. CDR3 length equals 19 residues. As DNA, the CDR3 is TGTGCCAGCAGCTCGAGCCGTGACAGGGGGCATGGTCCTAATGAAAAACTGTTTTTT. Translation gives CASSSSRDRGHGPNEKLFF. Full variable domain (rest looked up from reference TRBV9 and TRBJ1-4): DSGVTQTPKHLITATGQRVTLRCSPRSGDLSVYWYQQSLDQGLQFLIQYYNGEERAKGNILERFSAQQFPDLHSELNLSSLELGDSALYFCASSSSRDRGHGPNEKLFFGSGTQLSVL.

The chain employs TRBV19 and TRBJ1-1; D is possibly TRBD1 (5 bases). Germline V gives CDR1 LNHDA, CDR2 SQIVND (reference sequence). V lost 5 bases and J lost 0, with 13 bases in between. This CDR3 has 15 residues. Here the CDR3 DNA reads TGTGCCAGTAGTCTGGGGGGTCTCTTGAACACTGAAGCTTTCTTT. Its translation: CASSLGGLLNTEAFF.

V and J are TRBV5-6 and TRBJ2-3, with 8 bases aligning to TRBD1. This CDR3 has 14 residues. Per germline, CDR1 SGHDT and CDR2 YYEEEE. V was pared by 0 bases and J by 6 bases, with 3 bases of the junction left unmatched. CDR3 amino acids: CASSLGQGRDTQYF. DNA for the CDR3: TGTGCCAGCAGCTTGGGACAGGGGAGGGATACGCAGTATTTT.

The chain has TRBV7-8 and TRBJ1-3; no reliable D call. The CDR3 is made up of 14 amino acids. Looked up from germline, CDR1 is SGHVS and CDR2 is FQNEAQ. Trimming took off 5 bases at V and 2 bases at J, with 10 bases between the two ends. The CDR3 DNA reads as TGTGCCAGCAGCAGGGATTCGGCTGGAAACACCATATATTTT. Protein product: CASSRDSAGNTIYF.

The chain uses TRBV28 and TRBJ2-1, with D possibly being TRBD2 (6 bases). The CDR3 has 15 amino acids. The germline gives CDR1 MDHEN, CDR2 SYDVKM. Trimming stripped 5 bases from V and 7 bases from J, with 18 bases between. The CDR3 DNA reads TGTGCCAGCAGTCCCGGAGGGGTGAAAGGGAATGAGCAGTTCTTC. This sequence encodes CASSPGGVKGNEQFF.

This clone is medium-sized (0.01 to 0.1%) in the sample. The chain links TRBV27 to TRBJ2-1; 7 nucleotides line up with TRBD2. The CDR3 is 15 amino acids. V was clipped by 2 bases and J by 5 bases; unmatched bases: 6. The V gene's germline CDR1 is MNHEY and CDR2 SMNVEV (reference sequence). CDR3 coding DNA: TGTGCCAGCAGTTTAGCCCTCGGGGGGAACAATGAGCAGTTCTTC. The encoded protein is CASSLALGGNNEQFF.

The chain combines TRBV7-6 with TRBJ2-2, with unresolved D. Trimming took off 3 bases at V and 3 bases at J, with 11 bases between the two ends. This CDR3 has 15 amino acids. In germline, CDR1 is SGHVS, CDR2 FNYEAQ. This CDR3 is CASSLMPGDTGELFF. In DNA form, the CDR3 reads TGTGCCAGCAGCTTGATGCCGGGTGACACCGGGGAGCTGTTTTTT.

V and J are TRBV6-5 and TRBJ1-2; D unclear. Germline CDR1 reads MNHEY; CDR2 reads SVGAGI. This CDR3 region has 14 residues. The V and J ends lost 2 bases and 8 bases respectively, with 15 bases between them. The CDR3 sequence is CASSYGETVMGYTF. CDR3 in DNA: TGTGCCAGCAGTTACGGAGAGACGGTGATGGGCTACACCTTC.

The V call is TRBV27, the J call TRBJ2-7; no firm D call. V was shortened by 2 bases and J by 4 bases, with 3 bases between the two germline ends. Germline values: CDR1 MNHEY, CDR2 SMNVEV (reference sequence). This CDR3 has 11 residues. The CDR3 sequence: CASSLGYEQYF. For the CDR3, the DNA is TGTGCCAGCAGTTTAGGTTACGAGCAGTACTTC.

The CDR3 sequence: CASSSHGVPYEQYF. The CDR3 DNA is TGTGCCAGCAGCTCCCACGGGGTACCCTACGAGCAGTACTTC. The chain uses TRBV7-9 and TRBJ2-7, with TRBD2 as a possible D gene (5 bases). The CDR3 covers 14 residues. Germline CDR1 is SEHNR and CDR2 is FQNEAQ (reference sequence). V lost 4 bases and J 2 bases, leaving 12 bases between the germline ends.

This clone occurred once. J is TRBJ2-3 and V is TRBV18; the match to TRBD2 covers 11 bases. Germline V gene lookup returns CDR1 KGHSH and CDR2 LQKENI. With V trimmed by 3 bases and J by 4 bases, 3 bases remained unmatched. CDR3 length: 15 residues. In nucleotides, the CDR3 is TGTGCCAGCTCACCGACTAGCGGGGCACCAGATACGCAGTATTTT. It codes for CASSPTSGAPDTQYF.

This clone was seen just once. This rearrangement joins TRBV14 to TRBJ2-4; 8 nucleotides agree with TRBD1. V shed 5 bases, J shed 7 bases, and the junction held 13 bases outside the gene matches. The germline CDR1 and CDR2 sequences are SGHDN and FVKESK. This CDR3 contains 16 residues. The CDR3 region has the DNA TGTGCCAGCAGCGCAATAGACAGGGGACTCGGGAACATTCAGTACTTC. Translation gives CASSAIDRGLGNIQYF. The complete variable domain, with remaining parts taken from reference TRBV14 and TRBJ2-4, reads EAGVTQFPSHSVIEKGQTVTLRCDPISGHDNLYWYRRVMGKEIKFLLHFVKESKQDESGMPNNRFLAERTGGTYSTLKVQPAELEDSGVYFCASSAIDRGLGNIQYFGAGTRLSVL.

The CDR3 DNA is TGTGCCACCAGCAGAGCCCCGACGGGGAACTATGGCTACACCTTC. Its translation is CATSRAPTGNYGYTF. The V gene is TRBV15, the J gene TRBJ1-2; D unclear. This CDR3 has 15 residues. The germline V and J ends were trimmed by 1 base and 2 bases, with 11 bases remaining between them. Germline lookup yields CDR1 LNHNV and CDR2 YYDKDF (reference sequence).

The chain recombines TRBV7-3 with TRBJ2-1, with TRBD1 matching over 11 bases. The CDR3 sequence is 15 residues long. V was pared by 5 bases and J by 8 bases, with 8 bases of the junction left unmatched. Per germline, CDR1 SGHTA and CDR2 FQGTGA. The CDR3 sequence is CASSQGQGDVDEQFF. The CDR3 DNA reads as TGTGCCAGCAGCCAGGGACAGGGGGATGTCGATGAGCAGTTCTTC. The full variable domain, completed using reference TRBV7-3 and TRBJ2-1, is GAGVSQTPSNKVTEKGKYVELRCDPISGHTALYWYRQSLGQGPEFLIYFQGTGAADDSGLPNDRFFAVRPEGSVSTLKIQRTERGDSAVYLCASSQGQGDVDEQFFGPGTRLTVL.

The chain uses TRBV6-6 and TRBJ1-5; no clear D gene. Trimming left V 4 bases short and J 8 bases short, with 6 bases between. This CDR3 contains 11 residues. CDR1 MNHNY and CDR2 SVGAGI come from the germline V gene (reference sequence). CDR3 amino acids: CASSFGEPQHF. As DNA, the CDR3 is TGTGCCAGCAGTTTCGGGGAGCCCCAGCATTTT.

This rearrangement joins TRBV2 to TRBJ1-1; 9 bases line up with TRBD1. This CDR3 is built from 14 residues. In germline, CDR1 is SNHLY, CDR2 FYNNEI. V lost 6 bases to trimming and J lost 7 bases; unmatched junction nucleotides: 9. The CDR3 DNA reads TGTGCCAGCAGACCGGGACAGGGTAGGGTTGAAGCTTTCTTT. Translation: CASRPGQGRVEAFF. Together with reference TRBV2 and TRBJ1-1, the CDR3 gives the full variable domain: EPEVTQTPSHQVTQMGQEVILRCVPISNHLYFYWYRQILGQKVEFLVSFYNNEISEKSEIFDDQFSVERPDGSNFTLKIRSTKLEDSAMYFCASRPGQGRVEAFFGQGTRLTVV.

The chain recombines TRBV28 with TRBJ2-4, with TRBD1 as a possible D gene (6 bases). V was shortened by 3 bases and J by 8 bases, with 14 bases between the two germline ends. This CDR3 has 14 residues. CDR1 is MDHEN, CDR2 SYDVKM, per germline. CDR3 loop: CASSFGTIGDIQYF. DNA of the CDR3: TGTGCCAGCAGTTTCGGGACAATAGGAGACATTCAGTACTTC.

The CDR3: CASTGRPQETQYF. The CDR3 bases are TGTGCCAGCACAGGACGGCCCCAAGAGACCCAGTACTTC. V gene TRBV2 combines with J gene TRBJ2-5; no reliable D call. Trimming removed 7 bases from V and 1 base from J, with 10 bases in between. This CDR3 region has 13 residues. Germline V gene lookup returns CDR1 SNHLY and CDR2 FYNNEI. The full variable domain, completed using reference TRBV2 and TRBJ2-5, is EPEVTQTPSHQVTQMGQEVILRCVPISNHLYFYWYRQILGQKVEFLVSFYNNEISEKSEIFDDQFSVERPDGSNFTLKIRSTKLEDSAMYFCASTGRPQETQYFGPGTRLLVL.

This clone was recorded once. V gene TRBV9 combines with J gene TRBJ1-2; D is perhaps TRBD1 (6 bases). Looked up from germline, CDR1 is SGDLS and CDR2 is YYNGEE. V shed 6 bases and J shed 5 bases, with 14 bases lying between them. This CDR3 is 13 amino acids long. The CDR3 DNA reads TGTGCCAGCACCTACGGGACAAATTATGGCTACACCTTC. Its protein is CASTYGTNYGYTF.